Listed below are T cell receptor beta chains from one sample, sequenced in a study of CD8 T cells in Susac syndrome. Using its own MiXCR run on the immunoSEQ multiplex PCR reads, TCRdb lists one record per CDR3 protein. The sample carries 71,000 or so distinct CDR3 sequences, roughly 95% recorded once. The sequenced sample consisted of CD4+ T cells from PBMCs. Receptors were obtained from a human donor with multiple sclerosis. Each CDR3 is given with its conserved first and last residue. A D gene is named only where the DNA matches it firmly. The size field is filled for only some rows; it gives once, few, many or a size class.

D gene	clone size	V gene	J gene	CDR3 protein	CDR3 DNA
TRBD1	-	TRBV11-3	TRBJ1-5	CASSLGTGDSQPQHF	TGTGCCAGCAGCCTCGGGACAGGGGACAGTCAGCCCCAGCATTTT
TRBD2	few	TRBV3-1	TRBJ2-7	CASSTRTSGRTYEQYF	TGTGCCAGCAGCACTCGGACTAGCGGAAGAACCTACGAGCAGTACTTC
-	-	TRBV5-1	TRBJ2-1	CASSFLRLAGAHEQFF	TGCGCCAGCAGCTTCCTCAGACTAGCAGGGGCCCATGAGCAGTTCTTC
TRBD2	-	TRBV29-1	TRBJ2-3	CSVSGGSATDTQYF	TGCAGCGTTAGCGGGGGGTCAGCCACAGATACGCAGTATTTT
-	-	TRBV30	TRBJ1-1	CAWSTDQGVRVLNTEAFF	TGTGCCTGGAGCACAGATCAAGGGGTGAGGGTGCTGAACACTGAAGCTTTCTTT
-	-	TRBV7-9	TRBJ1-2	CASSLVAGVSDGYTF	TGTGCCAGCAGCTTAGTGGCAGGGGTCTCGGATGGCTACACCTTC
-	-	TRBV18	TRBJ1-4	CASRPDSQNEKLFF	TGTGCCAGCCGTCCGGACAGTCAAAATGAAAAACTGTTTTTT
-	-	TRBV27	TRBJ2-5	CASVRLPGAGTQYF	TGTGCCAGCGTCCGCCTCCCAGGGGCGGGGACCCAGTACTTC
TRBD1	-	TRBV20-1	TRBJ1-6	CSASLGTGKNSPLHF	TGCAGTGCTAGCTTGGGGACAGGGAAAAATTCACCCCTCCACTTT
-	-	TRBV6-5	TRBJ1-2	CASSLNRRTYGYTF	TGTGCCAGCAGTTTAAACCGACGGACCTATGGCTACACCTTC
TRBD1	-	TRBV19	TRBJ2-5	CASSTQGAGETQYF	TGTGCCAGTAGTACCCAGGGGGCAGGGGAGACCCAGTACTTC
-	once	TRBV5-1	TRBJ2-1	CASSLFPGPYNEQFF	TGCGCCAGCAGCTTGTTCCCCGGGCCCTACAATGAGCAGTTCTTC
-	-	TRBV5-1	TRBJ2-6	CASSPGPTGLGLVLTF	TGCGCCAGCAGCCCTGGGCCTACAGGTCTTGGGCTCGTCCTGACTTTC
TRBD2	once	TRBV6-2/TRBV6-3	TRBJ2-1	CASSKTSGGADEQFF	TGTGCCAGCAGCAAAACTAGCGGGGGGGCCGATGAGCAGTTCTTC
TRBD1	-	TRBV12-3/TRBV12-4	TRBJ1-1	CASSATGVTEAFF	TGTGCCAGCAGTGCCACAGGGGTAACTGAAGCTTTCTTT
TRBD2	-	TRBV28	TRBJ2-7	CASSPPAGSEQYF	TGTGCCAGCAGTCCCCCAGCGGGGAGCGAGCAGTACTTC
TRBD1	-	TRBV4-1	TRBJ2-7	CASSQDRGRTGDEQYF	TGCGCCAGCAGCCAAGATAGGGGCCGGACAGGGGACGAGCAGTACTTC
-	-	TRBV6-6	TRBJ1-5	CASTGQYSNQPQHF	TGTGCCAGCACTGGACAGTATAGCAATCAGCCCCAGCATTTT
-	-	TRBV29-1	TRBJ1-1	CSVGRGGDTEAFF	TGCAGCGTTGGACGGGGAGGTGACACTGAAGCTTTCTTT
TRBD1	-	TRBV5-1	TRBJ1-2	CASSPPGTGKGIYGYTF	TGCGCCAGCAGCCCACCCGGGACAGGAAAAGGGATCTATGGCTACACCTTC
-	-	TRBV30	TRBJ1-5	CAWSVRGGVQPQHF	TGTGCCTGGAGTGTACGGGGGGGCGTTCAGCCCCAGCATTTT
-	-	TRBV5-6	TRBJ1-2	CASSFPGLWSYTF	TGTGCCAGCAGTTTCCCAGGATTATGGAGCTACACCTTC
-	-	TRBV19	TRBJ1-2	CASDGAGTTGGYTF	TGTGCCAGCGATGGGGCCGGGACAACCGGTGGCTACACCTTC
-	-	TRBV6-5	TRBJ2-3	CASSSWQDTQYF	TGTGCCAGCAGTTCCTGGCAAGATACGCAGTATTTT
-	-	TRBV20-1	TRBJ1-1	CSAREIPGNTEAFF	TGCAGTGCTAGAGAGATCCCAGGGAACACTGAAGCTTTCTTT
-	-	TRBV9	TRBJ1-1	CASSVVEGSGSEAFF	TGTGCCAGCAGCGTAGTCGAGGGATCGGGGAGTGAAGCTTTCTTT
TRBD2	-	TRBV24-1	TRBJ2-2	CATSDNSGVLTGELFF	TGTGCCACCAGTGACAATAGCGGGGTGCTCACCGGGGAGCTGTTTTTT
-	-	TRBV20-1	TRBJ1-5	CSVGRPADSNQPQHF	TGCAGTGTCGGACGGCCCGCGGATAGCAATCAGCCCCAGCATTTT
TRBD1	-	TRBV7-8	TRBJ2-3	CASIPGQSYGSSDTQYF	TGTGCCAGCATTCCGGGACAGTCCTATGGTTCTTCAGATACGCAGTATTTT
-	-	TRBV7-9	TRBJ1-6	CASSLSGPVPPLHF	TGTGCCAGCAGCTTAAGTGGGCCAGTACCACCCCTCCACTTT
-	-	TRBV7-9	TRBJ2-5	CASSLAPQGTLGTQYF	TGTGCCAGCAGCTTAGCGCCCCAGGGAACCCTAGGGACCCAGTACTTC
TRBD1	-	TRBV14	TRBJ2-7	CASSTTGTGSYEQYF	TGTGCCAGCAGTACCACCGGGACAGGGTCCTACGAGCAGTACTTC
TRBD1	once	TRBV5-4	TRBJ2-7	CASSLGQGLAYEQYF	TGTGCCAGCAGCTTGGGACAGGGGCTTGCCTACGAGCAGTACTTC
-	-	TRBV4-1	TRBJ2-5	CASSHLGLGETQYF	TGCGCCAGCAGCCATTTGGGTTTGGGGGAGACCCAGTACTTC
-	-	TRBV30	TRBJ2-1	CAWSVRRGYNEQFF	TGTGCCTGGAGTGTACGGAGGGGCTACAATGAGCAGTTCTTC
-	-	TRBV9	TRBJ1-4	CASSSRAGYLPSNNEKLFF	TGTGCCAGCAGCTCCAGGGCGGGGTACCTACCATCGAATAATGAAAAACTGTTTTTT
-	-	TRBV6-6	TRBJ2-5	CASSPGRTLQIETQYF	TGTGCCAGCAGTCCTGGACGTACTCTCCAGATCGAGACCCAGTACTTC
TRBD1	-	TRBV9	TRBJ2-6	CASSRDRSGANVLTF	TGTGCCAGCAGCAGGGACAGATCTGGGGCCAACGTCCTGACTTTC
-	-	TRBV6-6	TRBJ1-3	CASSSALGRSRDTIYF	TGTGCCAGCAGTTCCGCCCTTGGCAGGTCGAGGGACACCATATATTTT
TRBD1	once	TRBV2	TRBJ2-7	CASRPGDRGYEQYF	TGTGCCAGCAGGCCGGGGGACAGGGGGTACGAGCAGTACTTC
TRBD2	-	TRBV10-2	TRBJ2-1	CASSESATSPNEQFF	TGCGCCAGCAGTGAGTCCGCGACTAGCCCTAATGAGCAGTTCTTC
-	-	TRBV18	TRBJ1-1	CASSPRERNTEAFF	TGTGCCAGCTCACCACGGGAGAGGAACACTGAAGCTTTCTTT
-	-	TRBV2	TRBJ1-5	CASSDGRDQPQHF	TGTGCCAGCAGTGACGGGAGGGATCAGCCCCAGCATTTT
-	-	TRBV19	TRBJ2-7	CASSSVSTLHEQYF	TGTGCCAGTAGTAGTGTCTCGACACTCCACGAGCAGTACTTC
TRBD1	-	TRBV9	TRBJ2-4	CASSVDQGVNIQYF	TGTGCCAGCAGCGTAGATCAGGGGGTGAACATTCAGTACTTC
TRBD1	-	TRBV7-9	TRBJ2-5	CASSLQGVEETQYF	TGTGCCAGCAGCTTACAGGGGGTCGAGGAGACCCAGTACTTC
-	-	TRBV7-9	TRBJ1-5	CASSKGRGGFNQPQHF	TGTGCCAGCAGCAAAGGACGTGGCGGGTTCAATCAGCCCCAGCATTTT
-	once	TRBV18	TRBJ2-7	CASSPFGKTYEQYF	TGTGCCAGCTCACCATTTGGGAAGACCTACGAGCAGTACTTC
TRBD1	once	TRBV10-3	TRBJ2-2	CAISNRGHKNTGELFF	TGTGCCATCAGTAACAGGGGGCATAAGAACACCGGGGAGCTGTTTTTT
-	once	TRBV12-3/TRBV12-4	TRBJ2-1	CASRLQGTYNEQFF	TGTGCCAGCAGACTTCAGGGAACCTACAATGAGCAGTTCTTC
TRBD2	-	TRBV2	TRBJ2-5	CASSPGTRIETQYF	TGTGCCAGCAGTCCCGGGACTAGGATTGAGACCCAGTACTTC
-	-	TRBV7-9	TRBJ1-3	CASSPRGGTTGGNTIYF	TGTGCCAGCAGCCCCAGGGGAGGGACAACGGGAGGAAACACCATATATTTT
-	-	TRBV7-2	TRBJ2-3	CASSFTQGGTDTQYF	TGTGCCAGCAGCTTCACGCAGGGCGGAACAGATACGCAGTATTTT
TRBD1	-	TRBV5-1	TRBJ2-2	CASSVGQLVTGELFF	TGCGCCAGCAGCGTGGGACAGTTGGTGACCGGGGAGCTGTTTTTT
TRBD2	-	TRBV5-4	TRBJ2-3	CASSPGGAGGYTDTQYF	TGTGCCAGCAGCCCCGGTGGGGCGGGGGGCTACACAGATACGCAGTATTTT
-	-	TRBV11-2	TRBJ2-3	CASSSLLGVDTQYF	TGTGCCAGCAGCTCCCTCCTGGGCGTAGATACGCAGTATTTT
TRBD1	-	TRBV5-1	TRBJ2-2	CASRPRGQMGTTGELFF	TGCGCCAGCCGGCCCAGGGGGCAAATGGGTACCACCGGGGAGCTGTTTTTT